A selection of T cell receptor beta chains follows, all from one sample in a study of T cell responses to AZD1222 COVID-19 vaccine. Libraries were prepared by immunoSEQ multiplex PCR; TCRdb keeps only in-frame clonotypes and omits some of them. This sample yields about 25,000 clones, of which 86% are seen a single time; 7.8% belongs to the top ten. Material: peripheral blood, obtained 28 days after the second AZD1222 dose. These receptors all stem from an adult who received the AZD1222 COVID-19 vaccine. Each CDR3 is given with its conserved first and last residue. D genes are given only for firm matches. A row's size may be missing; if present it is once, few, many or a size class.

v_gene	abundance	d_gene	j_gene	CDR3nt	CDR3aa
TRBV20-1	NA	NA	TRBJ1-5	TGCAGTGCTAGTGCCTCCGGCAATCAGCCCCAGCATTTT	CSASASGNQPQHF
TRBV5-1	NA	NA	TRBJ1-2	TGCGCCAGCAGCTTGCAGGGAGCTAACTATGGCTACACCTTC	CASSLQGANYGYTF
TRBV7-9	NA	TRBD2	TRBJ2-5	TGTGCCAGCAGCTTGGGACTAGCGGCCCAAGAGACCCAGTACTTC	CASSLGLAAQETQYF
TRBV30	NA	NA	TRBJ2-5	TGTGCCTGGGCCCATAGAACAGGGACATTACAAGAGACCCAGTACTTC	CAWAHRTGTLQETQYF
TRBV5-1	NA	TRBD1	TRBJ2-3	TGCGCCAGCAGCTGGGGGGACAGGGACGATACGCAGTATTTT	CASSWGDRDDTQYF
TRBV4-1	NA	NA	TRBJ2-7	TGCGCCAGCAGCCAAGTGCGAGGGGCGCGTATCAACGAGCAGTACTTC	CASSQVRGARINEQYF
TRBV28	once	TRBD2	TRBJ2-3	TGTGCCAGCAGTCCCCTACTAGCGGGAGATTTTAATACGCAGTATTTT	CASSPLLAGDFNTQYF
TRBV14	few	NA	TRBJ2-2	TGTGCCAGCAGCCAAGTGTTCGCCGGGGAGCTGTTTTTT	CASSQVFAGELFF
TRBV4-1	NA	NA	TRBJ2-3	TGCGCCAGCAGCCTCAGTGCCCTCGTGGGGACAGATACGCAGTATTTT	CASSLSALVGTDTQYF
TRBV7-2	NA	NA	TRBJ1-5	TGTGCCAGCAGCTTAGACAGGGAAGGGAAGCTGAGCAATCAGCCCCAGCATTTT	CASSLDREGKLSNQPQHF
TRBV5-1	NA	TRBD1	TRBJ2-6	TGCGCCAGCAGCACCGCTACAGGGGACGGGGCCAACGTCCTGACTTTC	CASSTATGDGANVLTF
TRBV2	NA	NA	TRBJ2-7	TGTGCCAGCACGTGGGTGGGGGGCGAGCAGTACTTC	CASTWVGGEQYF
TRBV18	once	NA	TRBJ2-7	TGTGCCAGCTCACCAAAAATTGGAGGGGGCTACGAGCAGTACTTC	CASSPKIGGGYEQYF
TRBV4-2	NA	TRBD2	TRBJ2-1	TGTGCCAGCAGCCAAGATCGACTAGCGGGACGTAATGAGCAGTTCTTC	CASSQDRLAGRNEQFF
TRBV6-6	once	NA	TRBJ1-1	TGTGCCAGCATCGCCGCAACAGTGAACACTGAAGCTTTCTTT	CASIAATVNTEAFF
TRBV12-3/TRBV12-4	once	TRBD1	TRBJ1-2	TGTGCCAGCAGCCGGGACAGCCTATATGGCTACACCTTC	CASSRDSLYGYTF
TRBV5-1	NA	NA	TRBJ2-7	TGCGCCAGCAGCCCGAGCGGGCTCGATTACGAGCAGTACTTC	CASSPSGLDYEQYF
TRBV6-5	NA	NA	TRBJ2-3	TGTGCCAGCAGTCCCAGGGATACGCAGTATTTT	CASSPRDTQYF
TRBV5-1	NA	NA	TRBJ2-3	TGCGCCAGCAGCTTGGGGACGGTTACAGATACGCAGTATTTT	CASSLGTVTDTQYF
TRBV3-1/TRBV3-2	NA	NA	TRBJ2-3	TGTGCCAGCAGCCGCCAGGGGGGCCCGGATACGCAGTATTTT	CASSRQGGPDTQYF
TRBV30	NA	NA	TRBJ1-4	TGTGCCTGGGGCGGAGGGGAGGGAAATGAAAAACTGTTTTTT	CAWGGGEGNEKLFF
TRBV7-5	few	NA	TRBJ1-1	TGTGCCAGACGGTGGGGGGCCTTGAACACTGAAGCTTTCTTT	CARRWGALNTEAFF
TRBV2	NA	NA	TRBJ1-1	TGTGCCAGCAGTGAGGGGAACACTGAAGCTTTCTTT	CASSEGNTEAFF
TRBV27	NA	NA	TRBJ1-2	TGTGCCAGCACACTTCTCAGCGGGAATCAGGGCCCCACGGCTAACTATGGCTACACCTTC	CASTLLSGNQGPTANYGYTF
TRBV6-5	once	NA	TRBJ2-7	TGTGCCAGCAGTTATGATAAGGGATCCTACGAGCAGTACTTC	CASSYDKGSYEQYF
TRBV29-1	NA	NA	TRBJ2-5	TGCAGCGTTGACAGGGTCCAAGAGACCCAGTACTTC	CSVDRVQETQYF
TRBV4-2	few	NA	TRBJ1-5	TGTGCCAGCAGCCAAGTCACAAGCGGAGGTCAGCCCCAGCATTTT	CASSQVTSGGQPQHF
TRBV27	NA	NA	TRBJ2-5	TGTGCCAGCAGTAGGGGCCTCGGGGAGACCCAGTACTTC	CASSRGLGETQYF
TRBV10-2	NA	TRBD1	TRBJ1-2	TGCGCCAGCAAGGGGGGACAGAATTATGGCTACACCTTC	CASKGGQNYGYTF
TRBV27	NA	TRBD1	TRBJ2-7	TGTGCCAGCAGTTACGGGACAGGGGGCGTCTCCTACGAGCAGTACTTC	CASSYGTGGVSYEQYF
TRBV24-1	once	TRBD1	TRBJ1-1	TGTGCCACCAGTCGGACAGGGAGCACTGAAGCTTTCTTT	CATSRTGSTEAFF
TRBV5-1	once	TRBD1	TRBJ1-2	TGCGCCAGCAGCGCAGGACAGGGGAGCGGCTACACCTTC	CASSAGQGSGYTF
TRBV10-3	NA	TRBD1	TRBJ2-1	TGTGCCATCAGTGAGTCGGAGGGGACAGGGACCTACAATGAGCAGTTCTTC	CAISESEGTGTYNEQFF
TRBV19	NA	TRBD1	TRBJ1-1	TGTGCCAGTAGTTCGGGACAGGGGATAAGATGGGCTTTCTTT	CASSSGQGIRWAFF
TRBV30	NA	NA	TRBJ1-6	TGTGCCTGGTCCCGGGGCCGCGATTCACCCCTCCACTTT	CAWSRGRDSPLHF
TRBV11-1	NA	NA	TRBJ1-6	TGTGCCAGCAGCCTAAGCAATCTACAGGCTTCACCCCTCCACTTT	CASSLSNLQASPLHF
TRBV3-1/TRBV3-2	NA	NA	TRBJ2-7	TGTGCCAGCAGCCAAACACCAGGGTCCTACGAGCAGTACTTC	CASSQTPGSYEQYF
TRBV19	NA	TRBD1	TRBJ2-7	TGTGCCAGTAGTATGAGGGGACAGGGAGGCTACGAGCAGTACTTC	CASSMRGQGGYEQYF
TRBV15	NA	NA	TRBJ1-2	TGTGTCACCAGCTCGAACCGGGCCCCTTTGGGCTACACCTTC	CVTSSNRAPLGYTF
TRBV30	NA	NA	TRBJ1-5	TGTGCCTGGAGTGGGGGAACAAATCAGCCCCAGCATTTT	CAWSGGTNQPQHF
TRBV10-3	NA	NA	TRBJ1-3	TGTGCCATCGCAGAAGGGGTGGTGGTAGACACCATATATTTT	CAIAEGVVVDTIYF
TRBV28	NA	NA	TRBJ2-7	TGTGCCAGCAGTGTTACAGGGCTCGAGCAGTACTTC	CASSVTGLEQYF
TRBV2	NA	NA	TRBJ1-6	TGTGCCAGCAAGGCCGACGGGATGGATTCACCCCTCCACTTT	CASKADGMDSPLHF
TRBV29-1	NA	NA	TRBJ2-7	TGCAGCGTTGAAGTCAGTACCTACGAGCAGTACTTC	CSVEVSTYEQYF
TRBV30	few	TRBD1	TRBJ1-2	TGTGCCTGGACCCCAGGACAGGTCTATGGCTACACCTTC	CAWTPGQVYGYTF
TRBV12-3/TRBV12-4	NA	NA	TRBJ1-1	TGTGCCAGCACCTGGGGGGGGAACACTGAAGCTTTCTTT	CASTWGGNTEAFF
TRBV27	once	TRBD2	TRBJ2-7	TGTGCCAGCAGTCGACTAGCGGGGGCTTACGAGCAGTACTTC	CASSRLAGAYEQYF
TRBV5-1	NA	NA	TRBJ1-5	TGCGCCAGCAGCCCCGACAGTAATCAGCCCCAGCATTTT	CASSPDSNQPQHF
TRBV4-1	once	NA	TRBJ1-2	TGCGCCAGCAGCCAAGTCCCCGGGGAAGTGGGCTACACCTTC	CASSQVPGEVGYTF
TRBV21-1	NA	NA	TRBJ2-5	TGTGCCAGCAGCACACGGACTAGCGGGAGTAGTCTTACGCAAGAGACCCAGTACTTC	CASSTRTSGSSLTQETQYF
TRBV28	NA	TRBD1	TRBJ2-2	TGTGCCAGTCATGACAGGGTGACCGGGGAGCTGTTTTTT	CASHDRVTGELFF
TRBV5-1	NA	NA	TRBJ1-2	TGCGCCAGCAGCGCAGGGGTGGTAGTGAACTATGGCTACACCTTC	CASSAGVVVNYGYTF
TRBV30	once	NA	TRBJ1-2	TGTGCCTGGAGGGACACTGGGCCGCACTATGGCTACACCTTC	CAWRDTGPHYGYTF
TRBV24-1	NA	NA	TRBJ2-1	TGTGCCACCAGTGATCCGGGCCCGAAAAACAATGAGCAGTTCTTC	CATSDPGPKNNEQFF
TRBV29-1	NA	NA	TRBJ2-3	TGCAGCGTTGTGGCTAGCGACTACACAGATACGCAGTATTTT	CSVVASDYTDTQYF